This TCR beta chain was identified in a study of CD8 T cells in acute hepatitis C reinfection. Described time point: naive CD8 control sorted from an acute-time-point sample. This CDR3 contains 14 residues. Per germline, CDR1 MNHEY and CDR2 SMNVEV (reference sequence). V was pared by 2 bases and J by 1 base, with 8 bases between. TCRdb's copy holds only in-frame clones and misses some; the assay was immunoSEQ multiplex PCR. The repertoire consists of over 30,000 clones, with over 75% occurring once and the leading ten covering approximately 11%. The chain recombines TRBV27 with TRBJ1-1; D might be TRBD1 (6 bases). The sample taken for sequencing was naive CD8+ T cells from PBMCs. The TCR sequence derives from a woman aged 18-29 years who spontaneously cleared hepatitis C infection. The CDR3 is CASSLRGENTEAFF. The CDR3 DNA reads TGTGCCAGCAGTTTAAGGGGGGAGAACACTGAAGCTTTCTTT.